The rows below give T cell receptor beta chains drawn from one sample of a study of identical twins. TCRdb reanalysed the 5' RACE reads using MiXCR and keeps one entry per CDR3 protein. Among more than 650,000 distinct CDR3 sequences listed, around 6% were seen once. Material for sequencing was naive T cells sorted from blood. The receptors originated from a young man in good health. Both conserved end residues are part of each CDR3. Fields, in order: J gene, V gene, D gene, CDR3 length, clone size, CDR3 protein, CDR3 DNA. The D gene is left open where the match is weak. Size is omitted from some rows. Given values are once, few, many or a class for expanded clones.

TRBJ2-2	TRBV12-3/TRBV12-4	TRBD2	14	-	CASRTQEGLGMLFF	TGTGCCAGCCGCACTCAGGAGGGACTAGGGATGCTGTTTTTT
TRBJ2-5	TRBV6-5	TRBD2	15	many	CASSYLSGGEETQYF	TGTGCCAGCAGTTACTTGTCGGGAGGGGAAGAGACCCAGTACTTC
TRBJ2-1	TRBV6-2/TRBV6-3	TRBD1	14	many	CASSGQGPYNEQFF	TGTGCCAGCAGTGGACAGGGACCCTACAATGAGCAGTTCTTC
TRBJ2-1	TRBV5-1	TRBD2	15	few	CASSPTSGIDDEQFF	TGCGCCAGCAGCCCGACTAGCGGGATCGACGATGAGCAGTTCTTC
TRBJ2-5	TRBV7-8	-	13	-	CASSLGISVLPDF	TGTGCCAGCAGCTTAGGAATTTCCGTCCTACCAGACTTC
TRBJ2-3	TRBV12-3/TRBV12-4	-	14	many	CASSSPGNTDTQYF	TGTGCCAGCAGTTCCCCGGGGAACACAGATACGCAGTATTTT
TRBJ2-3	TRBV4-2	TRBD2	17	few	CASSQAGLAGGADTQYF	TGTGCCAGCAGCCAGGCCGGACTAGCGGGAGGGGCAGATACGCAGTATTTT
TRBJ2-5	TRBV11-2	TRBD2	17	-	CASSLLGLAVIQETQYF	TGTGCCAGCAGCCTCCTAGGACTAGCGGTTATACAAGAGACCCAGTACTTC
TRBJ2-7	TRBV20-1	-	14	many	CSASSGDWDYEQYF	TGCAGTGCTAGCAGTGGGGACTGGGACTACGAGCAGTACTTC
TRBJ1-1	TRBV4-3	-	14	many	CASSQVRVTGEAFF	TGCGCCAGCAGCCAAGTCAGGGTCACAGGAGAAGCTTTCTTT
TRBJ2-2	TRBV19	-	14	-	CASSIERRTGELFF	TGTGCCAGTAGTATCGAGAGGCGCACCGGGGAGCTGTTTTTT
TRBJ2-3	TRBV6-1	-	14	many	CASSDRTSTDTQYF	TGTGCCAGCAGCGACAGGACTAGCACAGATACGCAGTATTTT
TRBJ1-2	TRBV4-2	-	16	many	CASSQDHWTAVYGYTF	TGTGCCAGCAGCCAAGACCATTGGACAGCTGTCTATGGCTACACCTTC
TRBJ2-2	TRBV15	-	13	-	CATSPPHSGELFF	TGTGCCACCAGCCCCCCCCATTCCGGGGAGCTGTTTTTT
TRBJ2-3	TRBV28	-	17	many	CASGRAGAVTSTDTQYF	TGTGCCAGCGGCAGGGCAGGGGCGGTAACTAGCACAGATACGCAGTATTTT
TRBJ2-3	TRBV2	TRBD2	15	many	CASSKREVEADTQYF	TGTGCCAGCAGTAAGCGGGAGGTGGAGGCAGATACGCAGTATTTT
TRBJ2-3	TRBV20-1	TRBD2	16	many	CSARGTSGSLRDTQYF	TGCAGTGCTCGTGGGACTAGCGGGAGCCTCAGAGATACGCAGTATTTT
TRBJ1-2	TRBV29-1	-	13	few	CSVAVAALTGYTF	TGCAGCGTTGCGGTTGCGGCATTGACTGGCTACACCTTC
TRBJ2-3	TRBV12-3/TRBV12-4	-	15	few	CASSSTGTLGDTQYF	TGTGCCAGCAGCTCGACCGGGACTCTGGGGGATACGCAGTATTTT
TRBJ2-3	TRBV7-8	TRBD2	16	-	CASTVRVSGLVDTQYF	TGTGCCAGCACCGTACGGGTTAGCGGGTTGGTAGATACGCAGTATTTT
TRBJ2-1	TRBV6-2/TRBV6-3	TRBD2	14	-	CASNLAGGDNEQFF	TGTGCCAGCAACCTAGCGGGAGGGGACAATGAGCAGTTCTTC
TRBJ2-5	TRBV7-2	-	12	many	CASSSYLQTQYF	TGTGCCAGCAGCTCGTATCTGCAGACCCAGTACTTC
TRBJ1-4	TRBV27	-	15	many	CASRQQVATNEKLFF	TGTGCCAGCAGGCAACAGGTCGCAACTAATGAAAAACTGTTTTTT
TRBJ2-5	TRBV29-1	TRBD2	14	many	CSVGASGVQETQYF	TGCAGCGTTGGGGCTAGCGGGGTCCAAGAGACCCAGTACTTC
TRBJ2-4	TRBV12-3/TRBV12-4	TRBD1	15	few	CASSKTGQLKNIQYF	TGTGCCAGCAGTAAGACGGGACAGCTCAAAAACATTCAGTACTTC
TRBJ1-1	TRBV30	-	13	-	CAWSKRGDTEAFF	TGTGCCTGGAGTAAACGGGGGGACACTGAAGCTTTCTTT
TRBJ2-2	TRBV12-3/TRBV12-4	-	16	many	CASSLGRDSGTGELFF	TGTGCCAGCAGTTTGGGGCGGGATTCCGGTACCGGGGAGCTGTTTTTT
TRBJ2-7	TRBV21-1	-	15	-	CASKLTGFGSYEQYF	TGTGCCAGCAAATTGACAGGGTTTGGCTCCTACGAGCAGTACTTC
TRBJ2-1	TRBV5-1	TRBD1	13	few	CASSLWDSNEQFF	TGCGCCAGCAGCTTGTGGGACAGTAATGAGCAGTTCTTC
TRBJ2-1	TRBV20-1	-	13	many	CSAHPTGYNEQFF	TGCAGTGCCCACCCGACGGGATACAATGAGCAGTTCTTC
TRBJ1-2	TRBV20-1	-	16	few	CSARDIRTGRHYGYTF	TGCAGTGCTAGAGACATTCGAACAGGGCGGCACTATGGCTACACCTTC
TRBJ1-3	TRBV12-3/TRBV12-4	-	14	many	CASSLGDSGNTIYF	TGTGCCAGCAGTTTAGGAGACTCTGGAAACACCATATATTTT